This TCR beta chain came from a study of control samples from healthy donors and cancer patients. The repertoire was sequenced with immunoSEQ multiplex PCR; TCRdb's copy has only in-frame clones and lacks some. This table has 110,000 or so clones, 80% to 90% appearing once. There are a few counts of this clone. Sample: blood. The sequence was collected from a man aged 50 to 59 in good health.

The CDR3 DNA is TGTGCCAGCAGTTTAGCAGGGGACAATCAGCCCCAGCATTTT. Translating gives CASSLAGDNQPQHF. The chain recombines TRBV27 with TRBJ1-5; D possibly corresponds to TRBD1 (6 bases). CDR3 size: 14 residues. The ends were cut back, 2 bases at V and 3 bases at J, with 8 bases in the middle. The germline CDR1 and CDR2 sequences are MNHEY and SMNVEV (reference sequence).